This T cell receptor (beta chain) was profiled in a study of T cells in Graves' hyperthyroidism and ophthalmopathy. What was amplified from RNA transcripts were TCR beta CDR3 regions. The study used the HTBI primer set for a first-round RT-PCR of the TCR CDR3. One entry per CDR3 protein results from TCRdb running MiXCR on the multiplex PCR reads. The sample records about 500,000 distinct CDR3 sequences, about 46% being singletons. The CDR3 extends over 12 amino acids. V lost 7 bases, J lost 7 bases, and 14 bases lay in between. Germline V lookup: CDR1 MDHEN, CDR2 SYDVKM. The TCR originated in an adult woman with Graves' disease, either hyperthyroidism or ophthalmopathy (not recorded which). The chain joins TRBV28 to TRBJ2-7; D tentatively reads TRBD1 or TRBD2 (6 bases each). The sample taken for sequencing was peripheral blood or thyroid tissue (not recorded which). The CDR3 loop reads CASTQGGREQYF. The CDR3 DNA is TGTGCCAGCACCCAAGGGGGGCGGGAGCAGTACTTC.